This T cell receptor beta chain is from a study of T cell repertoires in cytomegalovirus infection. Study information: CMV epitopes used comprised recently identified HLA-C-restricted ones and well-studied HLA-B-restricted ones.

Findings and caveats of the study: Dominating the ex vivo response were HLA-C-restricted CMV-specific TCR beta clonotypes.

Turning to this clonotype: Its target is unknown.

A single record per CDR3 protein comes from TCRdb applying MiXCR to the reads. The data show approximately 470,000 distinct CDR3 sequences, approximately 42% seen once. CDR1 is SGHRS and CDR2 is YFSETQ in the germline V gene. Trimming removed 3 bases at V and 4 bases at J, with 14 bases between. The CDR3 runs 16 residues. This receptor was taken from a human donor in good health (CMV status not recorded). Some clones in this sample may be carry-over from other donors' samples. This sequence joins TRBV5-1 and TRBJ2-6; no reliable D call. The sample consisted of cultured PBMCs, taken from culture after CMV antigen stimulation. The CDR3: CASSSDTSWGANVLTF. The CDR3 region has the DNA TGCGCCAGCAGCTCAGACACTTCCTGGGGGGCCAACGTCCTGACTTTC.